These 12 T cell receptor beta chains share one sample of origin, sequenced in a study of beta chain features in type 1 diabetes. Reverse transcription of all isolated RNA meant that expressed TCRB transcripts were sequenced. The table came from immunoSEQ multiplex PCR; TCRdb's copy has only in-frame clones and leaves some out. Altogether under 550,000 clones are present, over 9.5% being singletons, with the ten largest covering about 0.042%. The material sequenced was naive CD4+ T cells from blood. The receptors were gathered from a woman between 18 and 29 years old in good health.

This chain joins TRBV7-3 and TRBJ1-1, with D possibly TRBD1 on 5 matching bases. The CDR3 is made up of 14 amino acids. The V end was cut by 3 bases, the J end by 1 base, with 9 bases between. Per the germline V gene, CDR1 is SGHTA and CDR2 is FQGTGA. CDR3 sequence (DNA): TGTGCCAGCAGCTTGACCAGGGCGAACACTGAAGCTTTCTTT. Amino acid sequence: CASSLTRANTEAFF.

This clone was observed a handful of times. V and J are TRBV14 and TRBJ2-1; 9 nucleotides line up with TRBD2. Trimming removed 4 bases from V and 0 bases from J; junction bases left unmatched: 4. CDR1 and CDR2 (germline): SGHDN, FVKESK. This CDR3 contains 16 residues. The CDR3: CASSLVSGSSYNEQFF. The CDR3 DNA reads TGTGCCAGCAGCCTCGTTAGCGGGAGCTCCTACAATGAGCAGTTCTTC.

V usage is TRBV5-1 and J usage is TRBJ1-1; no reliable D call. The CDR3 has 11 residues. Between the trimmed V and J ends, which lost 7 bases and 1 base, there was a span of 5 bases. Germline CDR1 reads SGHRS; CDR2 reads YFSETQ. Here the CDR3 reads CASSENTEAFF. The CDR3 DNA follows: TGCGCCAGCTCCGAGAACACTGAAGCTTTCTTT.

This clone was counted a few times. The chain recombines TRBV9 with TRBJ1-2; D is perhaps TRBD1 (6 bases). From germline, CDR1 is SGDLS and CDR2 YYNGEE. V lost 0 bases, J lost 4 bases, and 16 bases lay in between. This CDR3 has 16 amino acids. The CDR3 nucleotides read TGTGCCAGCAGCGTAGCCAGGACAGCGAGACCCTATGGCTACACCTTC. Translated: CASSVARTARPYGYTF.

The chain has TRBV7-9 and TRBJ2-1; TRBD1 matches 7 bases. The germline CDR1 and CDR2 sequences are SEHNR and FQNEAQ (reference sequence). The CDR3 runs 14 residues. Trimming cost V 3 bases and J 5 bases; bases outside gene matches: 4. CDR3 sequence reads: CASSFGTEDNEQFF. In DNA form, the CDR3 reads TGTGCCAGCAGCTTCGGGACAGAGGACAATGAGCAGTTCTTC.

The rearrangement links TRBV25-1 to TRBJ2-1, with no clear D. CDR1 is MGHDK and CDR2 is SYGVNS in the germline V gene. This CDR3 has 14 amino acids. Trimming removed 4 bases at V and 8 bases at J, with 15 bases between. CDR3 region: CASSVWAEGHEQFF. The CDR3 coding sequence is TGTGCCAGCAGTGTCTGGGCAGAAGGTCATGAGCAGTTCTTC.

In this sample, this clone turned up many times. Other nucleotide sequences in the sample specify the same CDR3. CDR3 in DNA: TGTGCCAGCAGCCTGACAGGGTACGAGCAGTACGTC. Protein sequence: CASSLTGYEQYV. This chain links TRBV28 with TRBJ2-7, with 7 bases aligning to TRBD1. This CDR3 is 12 amino acids long. Per the germline V gene, CDR1 is MDHEN and CDR2 is SYDVKM. Unmatched junction bases numbered 3, after V lost 6 bases and J lost 4 bases.

This chain uses TRBV19 with TRBJ1-6; 7 bases line up with TRBD1. The CDR3 has 14 residues. Germline CDR1 and CDR2: LNHDA and SQIVND (reference sequence). The V gene end was trimmed by 9 bases and the J gene end by 2 bases; junction bases not matched to a gene: 4. CDR3 coding DNA: TGTGCCAGCCAACAGGGGACCTATAATTCACCCCTCCACTTT. Its translation: CASQQGTYNSPLHF.

This clone was seen more than once but under ten times. CDR3 protein: CASSQVNGLGNGYTF. The DNA of the CDR3 is TGTGCCAGCAGCCAAGTTAACGGTTTGGGCAACGGCTACACCTTC. The J gene is TRBJ1-2, the V gene TRBV14; D call uncertain. CDR1 and CDR2 from the germline V gene are SGHDN and FVKESK. CDR3 length: 15 amino acids. Trimming stripped 1 base from V and 8 bases from J, with 17 bases between. The complete variable domain, with remaining parts taken from reference TRBV14 and TRBJ1-2, reads EAGVTQFPSHSVIEKGQTVTLRCDPISGHDNLYWYRRVMGKEIKFLLHFVKESKQDESGMPNNRFLAERTGGTYSTLKVQPAELEDSGVYFCASSQVNGLGNGYTFGSGTRLTVV.

This clone was detected only a few times. The chain is built from TRBV2 and TRBJ1-2; D may be TRBD1 (5 bases). Germline CDR1 is SNHLY and CDR2 is FYNNEI. The CDR3 sequence is 12 residues long. V lost 6 bases, J lost 4 bases, and 9 bases lay in between. The DNA for the CDR3 is TGTGCCAGCAGACAGGTCGGCTATGGCTACACCTTC. Amino acids: CASRQVGYGYTF. The variable domain in full, completed from reference TRBV2 and TRBJ1-2, reads EPEVTQTPSHQVTQMGQEVILRCVPISNHLYFYWYRQILGQKVEFLVSFYNNEISEKSEIFDDQFSVERPDGSNFTLKIRSTKLEDSAMYFCASRQVGYGYTFGSGTRLTVV.

The CDR3 loop is CASSTGGGETQYF. The CDR3 DNA follows: TGTGCCAGCTCAACCGGGGGAGGAGAGACCCAGTACTTC. The chain is built from TRBV6-6 and TRBJ2-5; a possible D gene is TRBD2 (6 bases). Germline V lookup: CDR1 MNHNY, CDR2 SVGAGI (reference sequence). Trimming removed 8 bases at V and 4 bases at J, with 14 bases between. The CDR3 loop spans 13 amino acids.

The CDR3 reads CASSVDPQVNTEAFF. The CDR3 nucleotides read TGTGCCAGCAGCGTAGACCCCCAGGTCAACACTGAAGCTTTCTTT. J is TRBJ1-1 and V is TRBV9, with D hard to call. CDR3 length: 15 amino acids. Trimming took off 0 bases at V and 2 bases at J, with 11 bases between the two ends. Germline V lookup: CDR1 SGDLS, CDR2 YYNGEE.